This TCR beta chain was captured by sequencing in a study of T cell repertoires in cytomegalovirus infection. Worth noting for this clonotype: The antigen remains unidentified.

Whole-study findings and limits: Based on cumulative public TCR beta family frequency, carriers of CMV plus the relevant HLA were identified.

Trimming cost V 1 base and J 0 bases, with 9 bases left between them. Germline loops: CDR1 SGHTA, CDR2 FQGNSA. The length of the CDR3 is 16 residues. TCRdb re-called the reads through MiXCR, storing one row per CDR3 protein. This repertoire shows a few hundred thousand distinct CDR3 sequences, roughly 42% found once; its top ten account for around 46%. This chain links TRBV7-2 with TRBJ1-4; D call uncertain. The sample in question was cultured PBMCs, obtained from culture after CMV antigen stimulation. The TCR was taken from a human donor in good health (CMV status not recorded). Some clones in this sample may be carry-over from other donors' samples. CDR3 in DNA: TGTGCCAGCAGCTTAGGTTACAACCCAACTAATGAAAAACTGTTTTTT. It is translated as CASSLGYNPTNEKLFF.